What follows are 24 T cell receptor beta chains derived from one specimen sequenced in a study of radiotherapy plus CTLA-4 blockade in lung cancer. The repertoire was sequenced with immunoSEQ multiplex PCR; TCRdb's copy has only in-frame clones and lacks some. The data contain 35,000 to 45,000 clones, roughly 80% of them singletons. Sample: peripheral blood, taken from a patient treated with radiotherapy plus ipilimumab. These receptors originate from a human donor with non-small cell lung cancer whose response to radiotherapy plus ipilimumab could not be evaluated.

The CDR3 here is CASSLVTITGELFF. The CDR3 DNA sequence: TGTGCCAGCAGCTTAGTGACAATCACCGGGGAGCTGTTTTTT. This chain uses TRBV7-2 with TRBJ2-2; D is undetermined. Germline values: CDR1 SGHTA, CDR2 FQGNSA. The CDR3 is 14 residues long. Trimming stripped 1 base from V and 4 bases from J, with 7 bases between.

This clone occurred a few times. The chain carries TRBV19 and TRBJ1-2; a weak D match, TRBD1 (6 bases). The V gene's germline CDR1 is LNHDA and CDR2 SQIVND (reference sequence). CDR3 length: 14 residues. Deletions cut 3 bases from V and 8 bases from J, with 16 bases between. The CDR3 DNA follows: TGTGCCAGTAGTATTGCAGGGGCCGCTAGGGGCTACACCTTC. This translates into CASSIAGAARGYTF.

This clone was recorded a few times. The chain links TRBV7-9 to TRBJ1-3, with D maybe TRBD1 (5 bases). The CDR3 length is 16 residues. CDR1 is SEHNR, CDR2 FQNEAQ, per germline (reference sequence). V lost 3 bases, J lost 8 bases, and 20 bases lay in between. CDR3 in DNA: TGTGCCAGCAGCTTGGTAAGGGGAGCAGGGACTGACACCATATATTTT. This gives the protein CASSLVRGAGTDTIYF.

The gene calls are TRBV5-1 and TRBJ2-6; no reliable D call. CDR3 length equals 14 residues. V lost 3 bases, J lost 0 bases, and 4 bases lay in between. The V gene's germline CDR1 is SGHRS and CDR2 YFSETQ. CDR3 DNA: TGCGCCAGCAGCTCCAACTCTGGGGCCAACGTCCTGACTTTC. Protein: CASSSNSGANVLTF.

This chain uses TRBV27 with TRBJ1-2; weak D call: TRBD1 (6 bases). Trimming removed 8 bases from V and 4 bases from J, with 17 bases in between. CDR1 MNHEY and CDR2 SMNVEV come from the germline V gene (reference sequence). This CDR3 contains 14 residues. CDR3 sequence (DNA): TGTGCCAGCGGCCCGGGGGGGGGCTTCTATGGCTACACCTTC. Amino acid sequence: CASGPGGGFYGYTF.

The rearrangement uses TRBV29-1 and TRBJ2-1; D perhaps matches TRBD1 (6 bases). Between the trimmed V and J ends, which lost 6 bases and 6 bases, there was a span of 18 bases. The V gene's germline CDR1 is SQVTM and CDR2 ANQGSEA. The CDR3 is 14 amino acids. In DNA, the CDR3 is TGCAGCGTCGACAGGCAGCGTGCAGGCAATGAGCAGTTCTTC. This translates into CSVDRQRAGNEQFF.

The V gene is TRBV28, the J gene TRBJ1-1; 7 bases are a match to TRBD1. Trimming removed 2 bases from V and 0 bases from J; junction bases left unmatched: 3. The germline gives CDR1 MDHEN, CDR2 SYDVKM. CDR3 length equals 15 residues. CDR3 nucleotide sequence: TGTGCCAGCAGTTTACAGGGGGGTATGAACACTGAAGCTTTCTTT. Its protein is CASSLQGGMNTEAFF.

A few counts support this clone. V is TRBV9 and J is TRBJ1-4; TRBD1 matches at 9 bases. This CDR3 region has 15 residues. Germline CDR1 and CDR2: SGDLS and YYNGEE. The trim removed 4 bases at V and 4 bases at J, leaving 5 bases unmatched. The CDR3 spells CASSLDRGYNEKLFF. The CDR3, as DNA: TGTGCCAGCAGCCTGGACAGGGGATATAATGAAAAACTGTTTTTT.

The genes are TRBV5-1 and TRBJ1-1; D is uncertain. Trimming removed 0 bases at V and 1 base at J, with 10 bases between. CDR1 is SGHRS and CDR2 is YFSETQ in the germline V gene. The CDR3 consists of 15 residues. CDR3 residues: CASSLAQVRNTEAFF. The CDR3 region has the DNA TGCGCCAGCAGCTTGGCGCAGGTCCGGAACACTGAAGCTTTCTTT.

This clone has just a few counts. This chain connects TRBV27 to TRBJ2-4, with 13 bases that match TRBD2. V shed 6 bases and J 6 bases; nucleotides not matched to a gene: 5. Germline V gene sequence: CDR1 MNHEY, CDR2 SMNVEV (reference sequence). This CDR3 is 15 amino acids long. The DNA of the CDR3 is TGTGCCAGCAGGGGACTAGCGGGAAGGGGAAACATTCAGTACTTC. It encodes CASRGLAGRGNIQYF.

This clone came up a few times. The V gene is TRBV7-2, the J gene TRBJ1-2; D uncertain. Germline CDR1 is SGHTA and CDR2 is FQGNSA. V lost 7 bases and J lost 5, with 14 bases in between. The CDR3 runs 13 residues. The CDR3 DNA reads TGTGCCAGCACCCCAAGCGGTTTTTATGGCTACACCTTC. It encodes CASTPSGFYGYTF.

V and J are TRBV5-1 and TRBJ1-1; D remains ambiguous. Trimming took off 5 bases at V and 3 bases at J, with 11 bases between the two ends. The CDR3 length is 13 residues. From germline, CDR1 is SGHRS and CDR2 YFSETQ. In DNA form, the CDR3 reads TGCGCCAGCAGATCGACACGAGACACTGAAGCTTTCTTT. Translating gives CASRSTRDTEAFF.

This chain joins TRBV6-1 and TRBJ1-4; no clear D. V was trimmed by 2 bases and J by 0 bases, leaving 10 bases between them. The CDR3 totals 16 residues. CDR1 MNHNS and CDR2 SASEGT come from the germline V gene. The CDR3, as DNA: TGTGCCAGCAGTGAATACTACAACCCAACTAATGAAAAACTGTTTTTT. Protein: CASSEYYNPTNEKLFF.

The chain employs TRBV6-1 and TRBJ2-7; TRBD1 matches 9 bases. Germline CDR1 and CDR2: MNHNS and SASEGT. This CDR3 region has 14 residues. V gave up 7 bases and J gave up 2 bases; unmatched junction bases: 6. DNA for the CDR3: TGTGCCAGCAAAACCGGGACAGGGACCTACGAGCAGTACTTC. This codes for CASKTGTGTYEQYF.

The sample holds a few counts of this clone. The genes are TRBV7-2 and TRBJ1-2; 7 bases agree with TRBD1. V trimming: 5 bases; J trimming: 5 bases; junction bases outside the gene matches: 5. Germline CDR1 reads SGHTA; CDR2 reads FQGNSA. The CDR3 is 13 residues long. This CDR3 is CASSRDSGYGYTF. The CDR3 nucleotides read TGTGCCAGCAGCCGGGACAGTGGTTATGGCTACACCTTC.

This chain connects TRBV30 to TRBJ2-7; D uncertain. V was shortened by 4 bases and J by 3 bases, with 7 bases between the two germline ends. The CDR3 contains 11 residues. CDR1 is GTSNPN, CDR2 SVGIG, per germline (reference sequence). The CDR3 DNA reads TGTGCCTGGAAACAGAACTACGAGCAGTACTTC. Amino acid sequence: CAWKQNYEQYF.

The V gene is TRBV14, the J gene TRBJ2-7, with D possibly matching TRBD2 (7 bases). V was shortened by 4 bases and J by 6 bases, with 10 bases between the two germline ends. CDR1 is SGHDN and CDR2 is FVKESK in the germline V gene. The length of the CDR3 is 12 residues. In DNA, the CDR3 is TGTGCCAGCAGCCGGGCGGGGGCCGAGCAGTACTTC. Protein: CASSRAGAEQYF.

The chain has TRBV29-1 and TRBJ2-3; no clear D. Trimming removed 5 bases from V and 4 bases from J, with 10 bases in between. From germline, CDR1 is SQVTM and CDR2 ANQGSEA. The CDR3 has 12 residues. The CDR3 spells CSVFGPPDTQYF. CDR3 DNA sequence: TGCAGCGTTTTTGGGCCGCCAGATACGCAGTATTTT.

The CDR3 bases are TGTGCCAGCAGTTTCTCAGGGGACAGGGGATTGCAGCAGTACTTC. Translation: CASSFSGDRGLQQYF. This chain uses TRBV28 with TRBJ2-7, with 10 bases that match TRBD1. There are 15 residues in the CDR3. Germline CDR1 MDHEN, CDR2 SYDVKM. J lost 8 bases, V lost 3 bases, and 10 bases had no gene match.

The rearrangement links TRBV7-9 to TRBJ2-1; TRBD2 agrees at 8 bases. Trimming took 1 base from V and 0 from J; bases not matched to a gene: 8. Germline CDR1 SEHNR, CDR2 FQNEAQ (reference sequence). There are 18 residues in the CDR3. This CDR3 reads CASSLVGGRGGSYNEQFF. CDR3 coding DNA: TGTGCCAGCAGCTTAGTGGGGGGCCGGGGGGGCTCCTACAATGAGCAGTTCTTC.

The V and J genes are TRBV30 and TRBJ2-6; tentatively, D is TRBD2 (5 bases). Germline V gene data show CDR1 as GTSNPN and CDR2 as SVGIG (reference sequence). The V end was cut by 2 bases, the J end by 4 bases, with 6 bases between. The CDR3 is made up of 13 amino acids. The CDR3 here is CAWSSGGANVLTF. Written as DNA, the CDR3 is TGTGCCTGGAGTTCGGGGGGGGCCAACGTCCTGACTTTC. The full variable domain, completed using reference TRBV30 and TRBJ2-6, is SQTIHQWPATLVQPVGSPLSLECTVEGTSNPNLYWYRQAAGRGLQLLFYSVGIGQISSEVPQNLSASRPQDRQFILSSKKLLLSDSGFYLCAWSSGGANVLTFGAGSRLTVL.

This chain uses TRBV7-3 with TRBJ2-1; a possible D gene is TRBD2 (5 bases). This CDR3 region has 15 residues. The germline V and J ends were trimmed by 5 bases and 2 bases, with 13 bases remaining between them. Germline CDR1 reads SGHTA; CDR2 reads FQGTGA. CDR3 nucleotide sequence: TGTGCCAGCAGCCTCGGGGTAAACACCTACAATGAGCAGTTCTTC. It codes for CASSLGVNTYNEQFF. Based on the CDR3 plus reference TRBV7-3 and TRBJ2-1, the full variable domain is GAGVSQTPSNKVTEKGKYVELRCDPISGHTALYWYRQSLGQGPEFLIYFQGTGAADDSGLPNDRFFAVRPEGSVSTLKIQRTERGDSAVYLCASSLGVNTYNEQFFGPGTRLTVL.

Written as DNA, the CDR3 is TGCGCCAGCAGCGAAAAACAGGGAGTTCGTGGCTACACCTTC. Amino acid sequence: CASSEKQGVRGYTF. The chain combines TRBV5-1 with TRBJ1-2; TRBD1 is a possible D gene (6 bases). The CDR3 has 14 amino acids. Germline V gene lookup returns CDR1 SGHRS and CDR2 YFSETQ. V was shortened by 4 bases and J by 7 bases, with 17 bases between the two germline ends.

The chain is built from TRBV7-6 and TRBJ2-5; TRBD2 matches 8 bases. J lost 2 bases, V lost 7 bases, and 9 bases had no gene match. Per the germline V gene, CDR1 is SGHVS and CDR2 is FNYEAQ. The CDR3 length is 15 residues. The CDR3 loop reads CASTESGRTQETQYF. The CDR3 coding sequence is TGTGCCAGCACCGAGAGCGGGAGAACGCAAGAGACCCAGTACTTC.